This is a list of T cell receptor beta chains from one sample in a study of T cells after yellow fever vaccination. MiXCR was run by TCRdb on the 5' RACE reads, yielding one entry per CDR3 protein. The table lists about 220,000 distinct CDR3 sequences, approximately 3.2% of them singletons. Sequencing used CD4+ T cells sorted from PBMCs, obtained 10 days after the yellow fever booster vaccination. Receptors were obtained from a man between 18 and 29 years old who received the YFV17D yellow fever vaccine. The CDR3 runs from the conserved cysteine through the conserved F or W. Fields, in order: D gene, V gene, CDR3 length, J gene, clone size, CDR3 protein, CDR3 DNA. D genes are given only for firm matches. Size is stated for part of the rows, as once, few or many counts, or as a class when the clone is expanded.

d_gene: -; v_gene: TRBV6-2/TRBV6-3; len: 19; j_gene: TRBJ1-1; abundance: -; CDR3aa: CASSYSTVWVMSRRTEAFF; CDR3nt: TGTGCCAGCAGTTACTCGACTGTCTGGGTAATGTCTCGTCGTACTGAAGCTTTCTTT
d_gene: -; v_gene: TRBV4-2; len: 15; j_gene: TRBJ2-5; abundance: many; CDR3aa: CASSQDRTSQETQYF; CDR3nt: TGTGCCAGCAGCCAAGATAGGACTTCCCAAGAGACCCAGTACTTC
d_gene: TRBD1; v_gene: TRBV7-2; len: 14; j_gene: TRBJ1-1; abundance: many; CDR3aa: CASSSDRVHTEAFF; CDR3nt: TGTGCCAGCAGTAGCGACAGGGTTCACACTGAAGCTTTCTTT
d_gene: -; v_gene: TRBV4-3; len: 15; j_gene: TRBJ2-5; abundance: many; CDR3aa: CASSQDGTSWETQYF; CDR3nt: TGCGCCAGCAGCCAAGACGGCACTAGCTGGGAGACCCAGTACTTC
d_gene: -; v_gene: TRBV4-3; len: 15; j_gene: TRBJ1-1; abundance: many; CDR3aa: CASSQDWAGNTEAFF; CDR3nt: TGCGCCAGCAGCCAAGATTGGGCAGGAAACACTGAAGCTTTCTTT
d_gene: -; v_gene: TRBV20-1; len: 17; j_gene: TRBJ2-7; abundance: many; CDR3aa: CSARAIQGGIIAYEQYF; CDR3nt: TGCAGTGCTAGAGCGATCCAGGGGGGTATTATCGCTTACGAGCAGTACTTC
d_gene: -; v_gene: TRBV20-1; len: 14; j_gene: TRBJ2-3; abundance: few; CDR3aa: CSANLGRGLDTQYF; CDR3nt: TGCAGTGCCAACCTTGGGAGGGGGCTAGATACGCAGTATTTT
d_gene: -; v_gene: TRBV5-1; len: 15; j_gene: TRBJ2-2; abundance: -; CDR3aa: CASSLGQSVTGELFF; CDR3nt: TGCGCCAGCAGCTTGGGCCAGTCCGTCACCGGGGAGCTGTTTTTT
d_gene: -; v_gene: TRBV5-6; len: 12; j_gene: TRBJ2-7; abundance: many; CDR3aa: CASSLSWYEQYF; CDR3nt: TGTGCCAGCAGCTTAAGTTGGTACGAGCAGTACTTC
d_gene: TRBD1; v_gene: TRBV15; len: 15; j_gene: TRBJ2-5; abundance: -; CDR3aa: CATSRVNRGRETQYF; CDR3nt: TGTGCCACCAGCAGAGTAAACAGGGGGCGGGAGACCCAGTACTTC
d_gene: -; v_gene: TRBV18; len: 13; j_gene: TRBJ2-3; abundance: few; CDR3aa: CASSTQDTDTQYF; CDR3nt: TGTGCCAGCTCAACCCAAGACACAGATACGCAGTATTTT
d_gene: -; v_gene: TRBV11-2; len: 15; j_gene: TRBJ1-6; abundance: many; CDR3aa: CASSPVAGDSSPLHF; CDR3nt: TGTGCCAGCAGCCCGGTTGCGGGGGATTCTTCACCCCTCCACTTT
d_gene: -; v_gene: TRBV6-5; len: 17; j_gene: TRBJ2-1; abundance: many; CDR3aa: CASSYVRSPGPYNEQFF; CDR3nt: TGTGCCAGCAGTTACGTTCGCTCCCCCGGACCCTACAATGAGCAGTTCTTC
d_gene: -; v_gene: TRBV6-6; len: 12; j_gene: TRBJ1-1; abundance: many; CDR3aa: CASRSLNTEAFF; CDR3nt: TGTGCCAGCAGATCGTTGAACACTGAAGCTTTCTTT
d_gene: -; v_gene: TRBV27; len: 13; j_gene: TRBJ1-6; abundance: -; CDR3aa: CASSLSFNSPLHF; CDR3nt: TGTGCCAGCAGTTTATCGTTTAATTCACCCCTCCACTTT
d_gene: -; v_gene: TRBV19; len: 14; j_gene: TRBJ2-2; abundance: -; CDR3aa: CASSTAFYTGELFF; CDR3nt: TGTGCCAGTAGTACAGCATTCTACACCGGGGAGCTGTTTTTT
d_gene: TRBD2; v_gene: TRBV19; len: 13; j_gene: TRBJ2-7; abundance: -; CDR3aa: CASRGGSSYEQYF; CDR3nt: TGTGCCAGTAGGGGAGGGAGCTCCTACGAGCAGTACTTC
d_gene: TRBD1; v_gene: TRBV5-1; len: 14; j_gene: TRBJ1-2; abundance: few; CDR3aa: CASSLDRGTYGYTF; CDR3nt: TGCGCCAGCAGCTTAGACAGGGGAACCTATGGCTACACCTTC
d_gene: -; v_gene: TRBV7-2; len: 14; j_gene: TRBJ1-5; abundance: many; CDR3aa: CASSFDGSNQPQHF; CDR3nt: TGTGCCAGCAGCTTTGACGGTAGCAATCAGCCCCAGCATTTT
d_gene: -; v_gene: TRBV6-5; len: 15; j_gene: TRBJ1-2; abundance: -; CDR3aa: CASSRDGPVLYGYTF; CDR3nt: TGTGCCAGCAGTCGGGACGGTCCTGTTCTATATGGCTACACCTTC
d_gene: -; v_gene: TRBV20-1; len: 13; j_gene: TRBJ1-2; abundance: -; CDR3aa: CSAREGVDYGYTF; CDR3nt: TGCAGTGCTAGAGAAGGTGTAGACTATGGCTACACCTTC
d_gene: -; v_gene: TRBV11-2; len: 15; j_gene: TRBJ1-2; abundance: few; CDR3aa: CASRSPGHPGAGYTF; CDR3nt: TGTGCCAGCAGGTCGCCGGGACATCCTGGGGCTGGCTACACCTTC
d_gene: TRBD2; v_gene: TRBV5-6; len: 16; j_gene: TRBJ2-3; abundance: many; CDR3aa: CASSARSGGAGDTQYF; CDR3nt: TGTGCCAGCAGCGCGAGGAGCGGGGGGGCCGGGGATACGCAGTATTTT
d_gene: TRBD2; v_gene: TRBV4-3; len: 16; j_gene: TRBJ2-3; abundance: many; CDR3aa: CASSQLAGGLADTQYF; CDR3nt: TGCGCCAGCAGCCAGTTAGCGGGGGGGCTCGCAGATACGCAGTATTTT
d_gene: -; v_gene: TRBV5-1; len: 14; j_gene: TRBJ2-3; abundance: -; CDR3aa: CASRAGVSTDTQYF; CDR3nt: TGCGCCAGCCGGGCGGGCGTTAGCACAGATACGCAGTATTTT
d_gene: TRBD1; v_gene: TRBV9; len: 14; j_gene: TRBJ1-2; abundance: many; CDR3aa: CASSGTGAGYGYTF; CDR3nt: TGTGCCAGCAGCGGCACAGGGGCCGGCTATGGCTACACCTTC
d_gene: -; v_gene: TRBV5-4; len: 15; j_gene: TRBJ2-2; abundance: few; CDR3aa: CASSLPTGNTGELFF; CDR3nt: TGTGCCAGCAGCTTACCGACAGGGAACACCGGGGAGCTGTTTTTT
d_gene: TRBD2; v_gene: TRBV4-1; len: 16; j_gene: TRBJ2-3; abundance: -; CDR3aa: CASSQSAGGRVDTQYF; CDR3nt: TGCGCCAGCAGCCAATCAGCGGGGGGCCGGGTAGATACGCAGTATTTT
d_gene: -; v_gene: TRBV9; len: 15; j_gene: TRBJ2-3; abundance: few; CDR3aa: CASSVTHGAGNTQYF; CDR3nt: TGTGCCAGCAGTGTGACCCATGGGGCGGGGAATACGCAGTATTTT
d_gene: -; v_gene: TRBV12-3/TRBV12-4; len: 12; j_gene: TRBJ2-7; abundance: many; CDR3aa: CASSLRGYEQYF; CDR3nt: TGTGCCAGCAGTTTACGCGGCTACGAGCAGTACTTC
d_gene: -; v_gene: TRBV6-5; len: 13; j_gene: TRBJ1-1; abundance: many; CDR3aa: CASRGGGNTEAFF; CDR3nt: TGTGCCAGCAGGGGAGGGGGGAACACTGAAGCTTTCTTT
d_gene: TRBD1; v_gene: TRBV19; len: 15; j_gene: TRBJ1-5; abundance: few; CDR3aa: CASTTTRQGVRPQHF; CDR3nt: TGTGCCAGTACCACAACCCGGCAGGGGGTGAGGCCCCAGCATTTT
d_gene: -; v_gene: TRBV28; len: 16; j_gene: TRBJ1-1; abundance: -; CDR3aa: CASRLTGLWMNTEAFF; CDR3nt: TGTGCCAGCAGGTTAACAGGGCTCTGGATGAACACTGAAGCTTTCTTT
d_gene: -; v_gene: TRBV20-1; len: 12; j_gene: TRBJ1-1; abundance: -; CDR3aa: CSAKGQITEAFF; CDR3nt: TGCAGTGCTAAAGGACAGATTACTGAAGCTTTCTTT
d_gene: -; v_gene: TRBV5-5; len: 12; j_gene: TRBJ2-5; abundance: many; CDR3aa: CASSLPGETQYF; CDR3nt: TGTGCCAGCAGCTTGCCTGGGGAGACCCAGTACTTC
d_gene: TRBD1; v_gene: TRBV6-5; len: 14; j_gene: TRBJ1-2; abundance: -; CDR3aa: CASLRDRGFGGYTF; CDR3nt: TGTGCCAGCCTTAGGGACAGGGGGTTCGGTGGCTACACCTTC
d_gene: TRBD1; v_gene: TRBV18; len: 16; j_gene: TRBJ2-5; abundance: few; CDR3aa: CASSPRQATGAETQYF; CDR3nt: TGTGCCAGCTCCCCAAGACAGGCGACAGGGGCAGAGACCCAGTACTTC
d_gene: -; v_gene: TRBV20-1; len: 12; j_gene: TRBJ2-3; abundance: many; CDR3aa: CSVTRSTDTQYF; CDR3nt: TGCAGTGTCACAAGAAGTACAGATACGCAGTATTTT
d_gene: TRBD2; v_gene: TRBV15; len: 15; j_gene: TRBJ2-5; abundance: many; CDR3aa: CATRPGLAGQETQYF; CDR3nt: TGTGCCACCAGACCCGGACTAGCGGGACAAGAGACCCAGTACTTC
d_gene: TRBD1; v_gene: TRBV7-2; len: 14; j_gene: TRBJ1-1; abundance: few; CDR3aa: CASSPGQGWTEAFF; CDR3nt: TGTGCCAGCAGCCCGGGACAGGGTTGGACTGAAGCTTTCTTT
d_gene: TRBD2; v_gene: TRBV3-1; len: 14; j_gene: TRBJ2-3; abundance: few; CDR3aa: CASSQGPSGRSGYF; CDR3nt: TGTGCCAGCAGCCAAGGGCCTAGCGGGCGCTCCGGGTATTTT
d_gene: -; v_gene: TRBV4-3; len: 17; j_gene: TRBJ1-2; abundance: many; CDR3aa: CASSPRAREQGVDGYTF; CDR3nt: TGCGCCAGCAGCCCTCGCGCTAGGGAACAGGGTGTGGATGGCTACACCTTC
d_gene: TRBD1; v_gene: TRBV5-1; len: 14; j_gene: TRBJ2-1; abundance: -; CDR3aa: CASSDQGAHNEQFF; CDR3nt: TGCGCCAGCAGCGACCAGGGGGCGCACAATGAGCAGTTCTTC
d_gene: -; v_gene: TRBV30; len: 14; j_gene: TRBJ1-4; abundance: -; CDR3aa: CASQRGPLNEKLFF; CDR3nt: TGTGCCTCTCAGCGGGGTCCGCTTAATGAAAAACTGTTTTTT
d_gene: -; v_gene: TRBV20-1; len: 15; j_gene: TRBJ2-7; abundance: -; CDR3aa: CSARDYLAGVHEQYF; CDR3nt: TGCAGTGCTAGAGATTACCTCGCTGGGGTTCACGAGCAGTACTTC
d_gene: -; v_gene: TRBV7-3; len: 16; j_gene: TRBJ2-3; abundance: many; CDR3aa: CASSPQGGLLGDTQYF; CDR3nt: TGTGCCAGCAGCCCCCAAGGGGGTTTGCTCGGAGATACGCAGTATTTT
d_gene: -; v_gene: TRBV5-1; len: 15; j_gene: TRBJ1-3; abundance: many; CDR3aa: CASTLRPGTANTIYF; CDR3nt: TGCGCCAGCACTTTGAGGCCGGGGACGGCGAACACCATATATTTT
d_gene: -; v_gene: TRBV5-1; len: 16; j_gene: TRBJ2-3; abundance: many; CDR3aa: CASSLSLGQSLDTQYF; CDR3nt: TGCGCCAGCAGCTTATCCCTTGGACAGTCGCTAGACACGCAGTATTTT
d_gene: -; v_gene: TRBV5-1; len: 15; j_gene: TRBJ1-5; abundance: many; CDR3aa: CASSLDPSSNQPQHF; CDR3nt: TGCGCCAGCAGCTTGGACCCCAGTAGCAATCAGCCCCAGCATTTT
d_gene: -; v_gene: TRBV5-1; len: 16; j_gene: TRBJ2-3; abundance: many; CDR3aa: CASSLGASGSADTQYF; CDR3nt: TGCGCCAGCAGCTTGGGGGCCTCAGGATCCGCAGATACGCAGTATTTT
d_gene: -; v_gene: TRBV2; len: 15; j_gene: TRBJ2-7; abundance: -; CDR3aa: CASSEAGFSSYEQYF; CDR3nt: TGTGCCAGCAGTGAAGCAGGCTTTTCCTCCTACGAGCAGTACTTC
d_gene: -; v_gene: TRBV20-1; len: 13; j_gene: TRBJ2-3; abundance: many; CDR3aa: CSALWGGTDTQYF; CDR3nt: TGCAGTGCCCTATGGGGGGGCACAGATACGCAGTATTTT
d_gene: -; v_gene: TRBV12-3/TRBV12-4; len: 14; j_gene: TRBJ1-4; abundance: many; CDR3aa: CASSLIQGGEKLFF; CDR3nt: TGTGCCAGCAGTTTAATACAGGGAGGAGAAAAACTGTTTTTT
d_gene: TRBD1; v_gene: TRBV5-4; len: 15; j_gene: TRBJ2-7; abundance: few; CDR3aa: CASSLEGTGPYEQYF; CDR3nt: TGTGCCAGCAGCTTGGAGGGGACAGGCCCCTACGAGCAGTACTTC